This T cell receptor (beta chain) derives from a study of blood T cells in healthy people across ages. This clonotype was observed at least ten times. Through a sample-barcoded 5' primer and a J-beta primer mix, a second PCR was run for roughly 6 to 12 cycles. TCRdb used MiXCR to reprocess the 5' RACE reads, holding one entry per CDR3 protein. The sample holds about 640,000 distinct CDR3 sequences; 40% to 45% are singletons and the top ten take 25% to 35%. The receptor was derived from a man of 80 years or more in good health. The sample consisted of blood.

The CDR3 spells CASSSVAGATYEQYF. The CDR3 coding sequence is TGTGCCAGCAGTTCCGTGGCGGGGGCGACCTACGAGCAGTACTTC. The chain recombines TRBV6-1 with TRBJ2-7, with D perhaps matching TRBD2 (7 bases). V lost 5 bases to trimming and J lost 2 bases, with 16 bases between them. From germline, CDR1 is MNHNS and CDR2 SASEGT. The length of the CDR3 is 15 residues.